This T cell receptor (beta chain) was recovered during a study of early T cells in non-severe SARS-CoV-2 infection. Via MiXCR, TCRdb re-called the 5' RACE reads, giving one row per CDR3 protein. The table includes 66,000 or so distinct CDR3 sequences, under 15% detected once. This clonotype has just a few counts. The sequencing sample was made of whole blood. This receptor was identified in an adult who was a healthcare worker with PCR-confirmed SARS-CoV-2 infection or an uninfected control (not recorded which).

CDR3 amino acids: CASSASPGDREGQYF. CDR3 bases: TGTGCCAGCAGTGCGTCACCAGGTGATCGGGAGGGGCAGTACTTC. The chain couples TRBV6-1 to TRBJ2-7; the match to TRBD2 covers 8 bases. The length of the CDR3 is 15 residues. Looked up from germline, CDR1 is MNHNS and CDR2 is SASEGT. Trimming removed 4 bases from V and 9 bases from J; junction bases left unmatched: 14.